Below, one T cell receptor beta chain is given with its context. This sample was taken from a study of cytomegalovirus exposure and HLA in healthy donors. The PCR was carried out with 60 Vbeta primers and 13 Jbeta primers. Method: immunoSEQ multiplex PCR; TCRdb's copy keeps in-frame clones and lacks some. This sample has about 160,000 clones, with over 75% found just once. Sample: PBMCs. This TCR was sampled from a man in his forties in good health and CMV-seronegative.

The CDR3 DNA reads TGTGCCATCAGTGGGATAATGGCTTACAAGCGGGGCGAAACAGATACGCAGTATTTT. Protein sequence: CAISGIMAYKRGETDTQYF. The chain joins TRBV10-3 to TRBJ2-3; 7 bases match TRBD2. Trimming cost V 4 bases and J 3 bases; bases outside gene matches: 19. The CDR3 extends over 19 amino acids. Germline V lookup: CDR1 ENHRY, CDR2 SYGVKD.